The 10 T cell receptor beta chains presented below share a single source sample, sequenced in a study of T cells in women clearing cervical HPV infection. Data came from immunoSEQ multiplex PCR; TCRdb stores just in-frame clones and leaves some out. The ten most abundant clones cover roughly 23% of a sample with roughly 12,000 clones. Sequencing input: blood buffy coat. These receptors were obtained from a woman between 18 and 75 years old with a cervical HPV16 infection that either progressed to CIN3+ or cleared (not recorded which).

The CDR3 sequence is CASSPPADRNEQFF. Incomplete CDR3 DNA: TGTGCCAGCTCACCGCCCGCCGACAGGAATGAG. The chain joins TRBV18 to TRBJ2-1, with a tentative D call TRBD1 (6 bases). The missing CDR3 end, 3 residues past where the read stops, is filled in from the germline J gene. Germline values: CDR1 KGHSH, CDR2 LQKENI. V lost 3 bases to trimming and J lost 7 bases, with 13 bases between them. The CDR3 length is 14 residues.

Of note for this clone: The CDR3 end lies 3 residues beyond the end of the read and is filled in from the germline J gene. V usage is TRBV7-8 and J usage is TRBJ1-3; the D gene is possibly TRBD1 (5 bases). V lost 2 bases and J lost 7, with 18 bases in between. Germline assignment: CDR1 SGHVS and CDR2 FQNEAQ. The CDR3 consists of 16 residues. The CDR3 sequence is CASSLTRPGGGNTIYF. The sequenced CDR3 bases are TGTGCCAGCAGCTTAACGAGGCCCGGGGGAGGCAACACC.

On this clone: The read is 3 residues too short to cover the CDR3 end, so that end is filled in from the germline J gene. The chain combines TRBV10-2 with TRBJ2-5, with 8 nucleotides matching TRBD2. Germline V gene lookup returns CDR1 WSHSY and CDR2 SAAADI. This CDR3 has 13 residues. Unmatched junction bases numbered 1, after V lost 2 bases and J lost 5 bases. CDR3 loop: CASSEQRGETQYF. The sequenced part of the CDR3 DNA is TGCGCCAGCAGTGAGCAGCGGGGGGAGACC.

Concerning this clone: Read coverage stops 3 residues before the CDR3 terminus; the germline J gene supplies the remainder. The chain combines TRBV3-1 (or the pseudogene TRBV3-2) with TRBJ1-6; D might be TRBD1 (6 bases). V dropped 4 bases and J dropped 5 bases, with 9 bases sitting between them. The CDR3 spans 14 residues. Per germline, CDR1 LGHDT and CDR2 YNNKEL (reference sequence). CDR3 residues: CASSPPGDNSPLHF. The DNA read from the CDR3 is TGTGCCAGCAGCCCCCCAGGGGATAATTCACCC.

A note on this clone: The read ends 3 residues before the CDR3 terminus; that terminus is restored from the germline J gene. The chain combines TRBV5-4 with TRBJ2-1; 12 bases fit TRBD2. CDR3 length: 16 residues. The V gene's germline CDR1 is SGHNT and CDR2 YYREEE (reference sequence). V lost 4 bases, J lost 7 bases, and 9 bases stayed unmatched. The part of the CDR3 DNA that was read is TGTGCCAGCAGCGGTATGACTAGCGGGGGTCGGAATGAG. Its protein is CASSGMTSGGRNE. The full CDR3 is CASSGMTSGGRNEQFF.

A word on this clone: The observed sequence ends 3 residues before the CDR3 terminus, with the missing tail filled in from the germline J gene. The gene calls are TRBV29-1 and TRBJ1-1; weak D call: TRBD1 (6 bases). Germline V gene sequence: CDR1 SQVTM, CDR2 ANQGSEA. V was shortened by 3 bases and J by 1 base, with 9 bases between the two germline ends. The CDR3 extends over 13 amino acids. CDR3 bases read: TGCAGCGTTGATCAGGGGTGGAACACTGAA. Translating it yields CSVDQGWNTE. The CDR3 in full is CSVDQGWNTEAFF.

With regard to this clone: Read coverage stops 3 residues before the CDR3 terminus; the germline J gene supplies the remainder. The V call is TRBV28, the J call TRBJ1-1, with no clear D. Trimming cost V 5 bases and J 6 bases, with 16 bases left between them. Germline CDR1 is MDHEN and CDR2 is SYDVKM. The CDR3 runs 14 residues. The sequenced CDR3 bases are TGTGCCAGCAGTCTCGGTGTCCAAGTGGCTGAA. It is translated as CASSLGVQVAE. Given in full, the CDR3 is CASSLGVQVAEAFF.

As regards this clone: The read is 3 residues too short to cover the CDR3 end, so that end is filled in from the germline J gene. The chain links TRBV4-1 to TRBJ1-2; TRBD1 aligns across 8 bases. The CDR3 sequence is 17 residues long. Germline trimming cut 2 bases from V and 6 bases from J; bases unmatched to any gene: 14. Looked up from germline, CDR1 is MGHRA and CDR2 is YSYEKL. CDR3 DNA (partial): TGCGCCAGCAGCCAACCCCGCCGGACAGGGCCCAGGGATGGC. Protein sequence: CASSQPRRTGPRDG. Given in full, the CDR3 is CASSQPRRTGPRDGYTF.

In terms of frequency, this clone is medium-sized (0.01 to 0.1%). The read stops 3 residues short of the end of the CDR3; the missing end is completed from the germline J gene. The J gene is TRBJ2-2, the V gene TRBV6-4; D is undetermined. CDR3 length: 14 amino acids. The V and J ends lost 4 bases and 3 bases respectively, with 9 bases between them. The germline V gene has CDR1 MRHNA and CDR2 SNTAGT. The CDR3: CASSVAAYTGELFF. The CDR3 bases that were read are TGTGCCAGCAGTGTGGCCGCCTACACCGGGGAG.

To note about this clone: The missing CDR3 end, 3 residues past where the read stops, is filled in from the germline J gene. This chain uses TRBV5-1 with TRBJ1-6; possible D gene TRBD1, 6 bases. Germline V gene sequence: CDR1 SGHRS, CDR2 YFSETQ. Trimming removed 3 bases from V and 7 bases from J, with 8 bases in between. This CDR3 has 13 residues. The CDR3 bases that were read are TGCGCCAGCAGCTCCGGGACAAATTCACCC. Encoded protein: CASSSGTNSP. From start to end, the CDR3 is CASSSGTNSPLHF.